The 28 T cell receptor beta chains below were found in one sample sequenced in a study of blood T cell repertoires in COVID-19 (TCRdb year 2020). Receptor libraries were prepared by the immunoSEQ multiplex PCR assay. TCRdb stores this immuneACCESS table with in-frame sequences only. Part of the clones is absent; in the studies checked, under half of the shortfall reflects unresolved V genes, and no reason is known for the rest. The table for this sample lists about 210,000 clones; around nine tenths of them were counted only once. Roughly 6.2% of the sample belongs to the ten largest clones. Source material: peripheral blood. The receptor set was obtained from a man in his fifties or sixties who had recovered from COVID-19.

The chain combines TRBV5-1 with TRBJ2-7, with D possibly TRBD2 on 7 matching bases. V was cut by 4 bases and J by 6 bases, with 17 bases left in between. The germline V gene encodes CDR1 SGHRS and CDR2 YFSETQ. The CDR3 contains 14 residues. The CDR3 DNA reads TGCGCCAGCAGCCCCGGGGGGCGGGAGCCCGAGCAGTACTTC. Translating gives CASSPGGREPEQYF.

The J gene is TRBJ2-7, the V gene TRBV10-3; TRBD1 aligns across 12 bases. CDR1 and CDR2 (germline): ENHRY, SYGVKD. V trimming: 6 bases; J trimming: 6 bases; junction bases outside the gene matches: 6. The CDR3 sequence is 14 residues long. CDR3 coding DNA: TGTGCCATCAGGCCGGGACAGGGGGCTTCCGAGCAGTACTTC. Protein sequence: CAIRPGQGASEQYF.

The chain carries TRBV30 and TRBJ2-7; 10 bases fit TRBD2. Looked up from germline, CDR1 is GTSNPN and CDR2 is SVGIG (reference sequence). There are 18 residues in the CDR3. V lost 0 bases, J lost 3 bases, and 14 bases stayed unmatched. CDR3 in amino acids: CAWSVLKPGLAARYEQYF. CDR3 DNA: TGTGCCTGGAGTGTACTTAAGCCCGGACTAGCGGCACGCTACGAGCAGTACTTC.

This sequence joins TRBV6-6 and TRBJ1-1, with no clear D. Germline V CDR1 and CDR2: MNHNY, SVGAGI (reference sequence). The length of the CDR3 is 14 residues. V was shortened by 0 bases and J by 1 base, with 6 bases between the two germline ends. The CDR3 DNA reads TGTGCCAGCAGTTACTCGGAGGGGAACACTGAAGCTTTCTTT. Translating it yields CASSYSEGNTEAFF.

V and J are TRBV5-4 and TRBJ2-1, with D possibly matching TRBD1 (6 bases). Germline V gene data show CDR1 as SGHNT and CDR2 as YYREEE (reference sequence). The length of the CDR3 is 13 residues. Trimming cost V 0 bases and J 7 bases, with 8 bases left between them. The CDR3 coding sequence is TGTGCCAGCAGCTTGGACAGGGCAAATGAGCAGTTCTTC. This sequence encodes CASSLDRANEQFF.

This clone was observed once. CDR3 DNA sequence: TGTGCCAGCAGCCCAATAAGCGGGAGGGGCTACAATGAGCAGTTCTTC. It encodes CASSPISGRGYNEQFF. The V and J genes are TRBV3-1 (or the pseudogene TRBV3-2) and TRBJ2-1, with 10 bases aligning to TRBD2. Germline loops: CDR1 LGHDT, CDR2 YNNKEL (reference sequence). The V segment lost 4 bases and the J segment 3 bases; nucleotides outside the gene matches: 6. There are 16 residues in the CDR3.

In this sample, this clone turned up once. The gene calls are TRBV9 and TRBJ1-2, with D unclear. Deletions cut 2 bases from V and 5 bases from J, with 13 bases between. This CDR3 has 14 amino acids. Germline V gene lookup returns CDR1 SGDLS and CDR2 YYNGEE. The CDR3 sequence: CASSVASSGYGYTF. The CDR3 DNA follows: TGTGCCAGCAGCGTCGCCTCCTCGGGATATGGCTACACCTTC.

The rearrangement links TRBV11-1 to TRBJ2-7; D gene unclear. CDR1 and CDR2 from the germline V gene are SGHAT and FQDESV (reference sequence). V was pared by 3 bases and J by 2 bases, with 8 bases between. This CDR3 has 13 residues. In DNA, the CDR3 is TGTGCCAGCAGCTTTGTGGGCCCCTACGAGCAGTACTTC. Translating it yields CASSFVGPYEQYF.

This clone was counted a single time. The chain has TRBV9 and TRBJ2-7; maybe TRBD2 (6 bases). The CDR3 has 12 residues. Trimming removed 5 bases from V and 4 bases from J, with 10 bases in between. Germline CDR1 and CDR2: SGDLS and YYNGEE. The CDR3 reads CASSRRDYEQYF. DNA for the CDR3: TGTGCCAGCAGTCGGAGGGATTACGAGCAGTACTTC.

The chain carries TRBV29-1 and TRBJ1-2; TRBD1 matches 8 bases. Germline V gives CDR1 SQVTM, CDR2 ANQGSEA. This CDR3 is 14 amino acids long. V shed 4 bases, J shed 8 bases, and the junction held 12 bases outside the gene matches. CDR3 protein: CSVAAPQGAWGYTF. The DNA for the CDR3 is TGCAGCGTTGCCGCCCCGCAGGGGGCTTGGGGCTACACCTTC.

V is TRBV24-1 and J is TRBJ2-5; TRBD1 matches 10 bases. The germline gives CDR1 KGHDR, CDR2 SFDVKD. Trimming cost V 4 bases and J 9 bases; bases outside gene matches: 7. CDR3 length: 14 amino acids. CDR3 sequence reads: CATSESGTGAAQYF. CDR3 coding DNA: TGTGCCACCAGTGAGTCCGGGACAGGGGCGGCCCAGTACTTC.

This rearrangement joins TRBV6-6 to TRBJ2-1; D possibly corresponds to TRBD2 (6 bases). Trimming shortened V by 4 bases and J by 3 bases, and 13 bases separated the two germline ends. The CDR3 runs to 15 residues. CDR1 MNHNY and CDR2 SVGAGI come from the germline V gene (reference sequence). The CDR3 region is CASSSRRANYNEQFF. The CDR3, as DNA: TGTGCCAGCAGTTCAAGGAGGGCCAACTACAATGAGCAGTTCTTC.

The chain uses TRBV28 and TRBJ2-7; possible D gene TRBD1, 6 bases. CDR1 and CDR2 from the germline V gene are MDHEN and SYDVKM. The CDR3 is made up of 12 amino acids. V was pared by 2 bases and J by 13 bases, with 15 bases between. The CDR3 here is CASSLGGSPPYF. CDR3 coding DNA: TGTGCCAGCAGTTTAGGGGGCAGTCCACCTTACTTC. The full variable domain, rest sourced from reference TRBV28 and TRBJ2-7, is DVKVTQSSRYLVKRTGEKVFLECVQDMDHENMFWYRQDPGLGLRLIYFSYDVKMKEKGDIPEGYSVSREKKERFSLILESASTNQTSMYLCASSLGGSPPYFGPGTRLTVT.

V and J are TRBV30 and TRBJ2-2, with 7 bases that match TRBD1. The CDR3 has 18 amino acids. Germline lookup yields CDR1 GTSNPN and CDR2 SVGIG (reference sequence). The junction had 13 bases not matched to a gene; V was cut back by 0 bases and J by 3 bases. The CDR3 is CAWSVSIRDRPHTGELFF. The CDR3 DNA sequence: TGTGCCTGGAGTGTATCCATTCGGGACAGACCCCACACCGGGGAGCTGTTTTTT.

The chain couples TRBV5-1 to TRBJ1-2, with a possible D match to TRBD1 (5 bases). CDR3 size: 13 residues. Germline V gene data show CDR1 as SGHRS and CDR2 as YFSETQ. V was cut by 3 bases and J by 2 bases, with 8 bases left in between. The CDR3 DNA reads TGCGCCAGCAGCTCGGGGGGGAACTATGGCTACACCTTC. Translated, it gives CASSSGGNYGYTF.

The V gene is TRBV4-3, the J gene TRBJ2-1; TRBD2 matches 10 bases. After removal of 4 bases from V and 5 bases from J, the junction contained 11 bases not matched to a gene. From germline, CDR1 is LGHNA and CDR2 YSLEER. This CDR3 contains 17 residues. The CDR3 protein is CASSPDLGAGGHNEQFF. The CDR3 DNA reads as TGCGCCAGCAGCCCTGATCTGGGAGCGGGGGGGCACAATGAGCAGTTCTTC.

The chain has TRBV30 and TRBJ2-1; 7 nucleotides align to TRBD1. The CDR3 length is 13 residues. CDR1 GTSNPN and CDR2 SVGIG come from the germline V gene (reference sequence). V trimming: 4 bases; J trimming: 3 bases; junction bases outside the gene matches: 3. CDR3 DNA: TGTGCCTGGAAGGGACAGTTCTACAATGAGCAGTTCTTC. It is translated as CAWKGQFYNEQFF.

The chain couples TRBV24-1 to TRBJ2-1; 11 bases fit TRBD2. The V gene's germline CDR1 is KGHDR and CDR2 SFDVKD. The CDR3 has 16 amino acids. V was pared by 4 bases and J by 8 bases, with 9 bases of the junction left unmatched. CDR3: CATSDNSGGAIDEQFF. The CDR3 nucleotides read TGTGCCACCAGTGACAATAGCGGGGGGGCCATCGATGAGCAGTTCTTC.

This rearrangement joins TRBV5-1 to TRBJ2-1; TRBD2 matches 10 bases. The ends lost 3 bases at V and 5 bases at J; junction bases unmatched: 5. CDR3 length: 15 residues. Germline CDR1 SGHRS, CDR2 YFSETQ. CDR3: CASSSSGTSDNEQFF. Written as DNA, the CDR3 is TGCGCCAGCAGCTCCTCCGGGACTAGCGACAATGAGCAGTTCTTC.

The chain has TRBV19 and TRBJ2-5, with a weak D call TRBD1 (5 bases). The germline gives CDR1 LNHDA, CDR2 SQIVND (reference sequence). This CDR3 spans 14 amino acids. Trimming stripped 4 bases from V and 1 base from J, with 10 bases between. The CDR3 coding sequence is TGTGCCAGTAGTAATCGACAGTTCCAAGAGACCCAGTACTTC. It specifies CASSNRQFQETQYF. Full variable domain (missing parts from reference TRBV19 and TRBJ2-5): DGGITQSPKYLFRKEGQNVTLSCEQNLNHDAMYWYRQDPGQGLRLIYYSQIVNDFQKGDIAEGYSVSREKKESFPLTVTSAQKNPTAFYLCASSNRQFQETQYFGPGTRLLVL.

The CDR3, as DNA: TGTGCCAGCAGGCTAATGGGACTAGCGGGCACAGATACGCAGTATTTT. It is translated as CASRLMGLAGTDTQYF. This chain connects TRBV27 to TRBJ2-3; 11 nucleotides match TRBD2. The CDR3 length is 16 residues. Germline V gene lookup returns CDR1 MNHEY and CDR2 SMNVEV (reference sequence). J was trimmed by 1 base and V by 6 bases; bases with no gene match: 6.

The chain uses TRBV24-1 and TRBJ2-1; 12 bases map to TRBD1. The junction had 11 bases not matched to a gene; V was cut back by 4 bases and J by 8 bases. Germline CDR1 is KGHDR and CDR2 is SFDVKD. The CDR3 is 17 residues long. The CDR3 nucleotides read TGTGCCACCAGTGACTCCGGGACAGGGGGCGGAAAGGATGAGCAGTTCTTC. It specifies CATSDSGTGGGKDEQFF.

The CDR3 reads CASSSPLARFGEQFF. CDR3 coding DNA: TGTGCCAGCAGTTCCCCGTTAGCGCGGTTCGGGGAGCAGTTCTTC. The genes are TRBV28 and TRBJ2-1, with a weak D call TRBD2 (5 bases). Germline loops: CDR1 MDHEN, CDR2 SYDVKM. The CDR3 loop spans 15 amino acids. V lost 4 bases and J 10 bases, leaving 20 bases between the germline ends.

V usage is TRBV19 and J usage is TRBJ1-3; 7 bases agree with TRBD1. The CDR3 consists of 13 residues. V lost 4 bases to trimming and J lost 5 bases; unmatched junction nucleotides: 2. The germline CDR1 and CDR2 sequences are LNHDA and SQIVND (reference sequence). The CDR3 nucleotides are TGTGCCAGTAGTAGACAGGGTAGAAACACCATATATTTT. Residues: CASSRQGRNTIYF.

The chain carries TRBV6-5 and TRBJ1-1; D remains ambiguous. V was cut by 7 bases and J by 3 bases, with 3 bases left in between. CDR1 is MNHEY and CDR2 is SVGAGI in the germline V gene. The CDR3 loop spans 10 amino acids. The CDR3 loop reads CASTYTEAFF. CDR3 DNA sequence: TGTGCCAGCACCTACACTGAAGCTTTCTTT.

The J gene is TRBJ2-7, the V gene TRBV19, with no clear D. The V end lost 4 bases, the J end lost 5 bases, and 12 bases lay between the germline ends. Germline CDR1 LNHDA, CDR2 SQIVND (reference sequence). CDR3 length: 13 residues. CDR3 coding DNA: TGTGCCAGTAGTACCATTAGTGGTCACGAGCAGTACTTC. Its translation is CASSTISGHEQYF. The full variable domain, completed using reference TRBV19 and TRBJ2-7, is DGGITQSPKYLFRKEGQNVTLSCEQNLNHDAMYWYRQDPGQGLRLIYYSQIVNDFQKGDIAEGYSVSREKKESFPLTVTSAQKNPTAFYLCASSTISGHEQYFGPGTRLTVT.

The chain employs TRBV5-1 and TRBJ2-7; perhaps TRBD1 as D (5 bases). This CDR3 is built from 16 residues. The V end was cut by 0 bases, the J end by 0 bases, with 13 bases between. Germline V CDR1 and CDR2: SGHRS, YFSETQ. The CDR3 here is CASSLGHRQTSYEQYF. The CDR3 region has the DNA TGCGCCAGCAGCTTGGGCCACAGGCAAACCTCCTACGAGCAGTACTTC.

This clone came up once. The J gene is TRBJ2-3, the V gene TRBV10-3; no reliable D call. CDR1 ENHRY and CDR2 SYGVKD come from the germline V gene. V lost 4 bases, J lost 2 bases, and 7 bases lay in between. The length of the CDR3 is 13 residues. As DNA, the CDR3 is TGTGCCATCAGTGGAGTCCTCACAGATACGCAGTATTTT. The encoded protein is CAISGVLTDTQYF.